This T cell receptor (beta chain) was retrieved from a study of OX40 agonist ivuxolimab in advanced cancers. About this clone: Antigen specificity is unknown.

Study conclusions and caveats: Also showing low normalized T-cell clonal expansion were some of the nonresponders.

Germline V lookup: CDR1 SGHDN, CDR2 FVKESK. V lost 1 base and J 0 bases, leaving 12 bases between the germline ends. The CDR3 is 16 amino acids. Data came from immunoSEQ multiplex PCR; TCRdb stores just in-frame clones and leaves some out. Seen here are 45,000 to 50,000 clones, about nine tenths observed once, and the top ten hold less than 8%. The sequenced sample was CD4+ or CD8+ T cells sorted from blood, obtained in a trial of the OX40 agonist ivuxolimab. The rearrangement uses TRBV14 and TRBJ1-1, with D hard to call. The TCR comes from an adult with an advanced solid tumor such as melanoma, head and neck, liver or kidney cancer. The CDR3 sequence: CASSQGPRQVNTEAFF. The CDR3 nucleotides are TGTGCCAGCAGCCAAGGGCCCAGGCAGGTGAACACTGAAGCTTTCTTT.